This T cell receptor beta chain is from a study of vaccination and CD4 T cells after COVID-19. Study-level information: With roughly ten mild cases and one severe, convalescent patients were SARS-CoV-2 positive by nasal swab PCR. A vaccine, either BNT162b2 or mRNA-1273, was given to participants in two doses.

About this clonotype itself: Its target is not known.

The assay that was used to sequence DNA from cultured CD4+ T cells was the Oncomine TCR Beta short-read assay. TCRdb re-called the PCR reads with MiXCR, one entry per CDR3 protein. Among about 24,000 distinct CDR3 sequences listed, 40% to 50% were seen once. V was shortened by 0 bases and J by 2 bases, with 10 bases between the two germline ends. The CDR3 loop spans 15 amino acids. Looked up from germline, CDR1 is SGHNT and CDR2 is YENEEA. The sample's time point: late sampling 161 to 241 days after vaccination in a few convalescent patients. Indicated treatment: approximately 9-day PBMC culture with coronavirus spike peptide pools or control peptides (ViraFEST assay).

The rearrangement joins TRBV11-3 to TRBJ2-5, with TRBD1 as a possible D gene (6 bases). This material consisted of CD4+ T cells from blood, cultured in vitro, taken about 7 months after SARS-CoV-2 vaccination. The TCR originated in a human donor who had recovered from COVID-19. The CDR3 sequence is CASSLESGAQETQYF. The CDR3, as DNA: TGTGCCAGCAGCTTAGAATCAGGGGCACAAGAGACCCAGTACTTC.